This T cell receptor (beta chain) was documented in a study of cytomegalovirus exposure and HLA in healthy donors (dated by TCRdb to about 2017). Study-wide context: An earlier analysis of some 500 of the donors reported about 250 Gb of sequence data and some 120 million unique TCR beta sequences from 150 million to 200 million T cells. Roughly 300 gigabases of sequencing data and approximately 92 million unique TCR sequences made up an early release that covered 500 to 650 HLA-typed donors. Of the approximately 400 genotyped donors, 80% to 90% were placed in the genetic ancestry cluster associated with self-reported Caucasian donors. The study aimed to test whether cataloging public T cell receptors could reveal signatures of past pathogen exposure. The study profiled the T cell repertoires of about 720 subjects by immunosequencing and related them to cytomegalovirus serostatus. A separate validation cohort of approximately 120 different subjects was used in addition to the 666-subject first cohort. To predict cytomegalovirus infection status, the study combined high-throughput TCR immunosequencing, statistical association of individual TCRs with disease status, and machine learning. A later analysis re-examined previously published TCR beta repertoires from 500 to 700 donors and added high-resolution HLA genotyping to investigate patterns of TCR occurrence. The later analysis used no new phenotypic data to find candidate immune exposures, relying instead on TCR beta sequences and their occurrence across donors. An earlier analysis of 587 of the donors used high-throughput TCR beta sequencing to judge whether each TCR beta V gene segment behaved as functional or pseudogenic. Donor age, sex, ethnicity and CMV serostatus were collected together with the repertoire data. Genome-wide SNP genotypes for about 60% of the roughly 670 donors were used in a later genetic analysis, which treated that subset as a discovery cohort. Every discovery cohort repertoire had been produced on one sequencing platform. Both class I and class II loci were covered by HLA typing, at four-digit resolution. The number of donors typed differed by locus, with roughly 620-630 for A, B, C, DRB1 and DQB1, around 520 for DQA1, approximately 580 for DPA1, and some 450 for DPB1. Roughly five DR-DQ haplotypes were handled as single units for association and clustering, since linkage in the cohort was strong. On average, around 200,000 unique TCR beta nucleotide sequences were sequenced per donor among some 420 genotyped donors of the cohort, with roughly 18% of those sequences being non-productive.

The cohort was made up of hundreds of healthy bone marrow donors. At the time of sampling, all cohort members were nominally healthy, though unrecorded immune exposures were likely present. CMV serostatus was positive for roughly 290 and negative for about 50% of the roughly 670 cohort members, and was not recorded for this donor. A peripheral blood sample was provided by each donor, and peripheral blood mononuclear cells were used for TCR beta sequencing. Genomic DNA extraction from the blood cell samples was performed with the Qiagen DNeasy Blood Extraction Kit. Notes on this clone: Its antigen remains undetermined. No quality values exist for individual bases; no much larger clone is one base distant.

Overall study results and their limits: Most CMV-associated TCR beta chains appeared to be HLA-restricted in a later analysis, and the HLA associations seemed to be driven largely by CMV exposure. A further reported finding was that TCR beta sequences accurately predicted the HLA-A and HLA-B alleles for most subjects in the first cohort. In a later analysis, HLA-associated TCR beta chains were found to be more clonally expanded and to have lower generation probabilities than equally common non-associated chains. Across donors, most TCR sequences were observed very rarely, whereas some public TCRs were present in many individuals. This cohort had only TCR beta chains sequenced, and the lack of alpha or paired-chain data limited which features could be detected. In the study, some 160 TCR beta chains were listed as associated with cytomegalovirus. According to a later genetic analysis, donors in an Asian-associated ancestry cluster had fewer N-insertions in productive TCRs than the roughly 660-donor mean. In a later genetic analysis, a missense DCLRE1C variant was associated with V-gene and J-gene trimming of TCR beta chains, and the association was replicated in an independent cohort. Correlated functional status among segregating V segments might reflect linkage disequilibrium, but an unknown experimental factor could not be ruled out. A later analysis found that TCR association rates varied across HLA loci, with DRB1 alleles showing the most associated TCRs and HLA-C alleles the fewest. A cluster of highly shared sequence variants was judged likely to be a technical artifact of the sequencing pipeline. The presence/absence analyses assumed that sequencing depth was roughly uniform across donors, and that assumption may not be true. In vitro tests confirmed that a few of the cytomegalovirus-associated TCR beta chains recognize cytomegalovirus antigens. In an earlier analysis of several hundred of the donors, most TCR beta V segments were observed in productive rearrangements about 90% or about 30% of the time, broadly matching IMGT annotations. Roughly 17 rarely observed V segments, including chromosome 9 orphons, were excluded from the earlier analysis of 550 to 700 of the donors because counts were too low. According to a later analysis, parvovirus B19, influenza, CMV and Epstein-Barr virus appeared linked to several top co-occurrence clusters. The authors suggested that the approach could potentially be extended to other disease states and immunological phenotypes. Because the 87-base-pair reads could not distinguish some IMGT-functional V segments, including TRBV6-2 and TRBV6-3, those segments were excluded. At a false discovery rate of 0.05, a later analysis linked around 17,000 TCR beta sequences to specific HLA alleles. When HLA alleles, especially DR and DQ, strongly co-occurred, TCR associations were difficult to assign to individual alleles. Because some donors lacked HLA typing at each locus, the association tests relied only on the typed subset. The only immune exposure information available for the cohort was CMV serostatus. The classifier was reported to diagnose cytomegalovirus status with high specificity and sensitivity in both the original cohort and the validation cohort.

From the cysteine through the phenylalanine, the CDR3 covers 15 amino acids. The retained sequence is limited to the CDR3, 45 bases, with the frame set at the first base. CDR1 SGHKS and CDR2 YYEKEE were looked up in the germline V gene (reference sequence). Trimmed from V: 4 bases; trimmed from J: 7 bases; junction bases lacking a gene match: 11. Receptors were amplified or captured by the immunoSEQ multiplex PCR assay. For the multiplex PCR, a mixture combining 60 forward primers for TCR Vbeta segments and 13 reverse primers for TCR Jbeta segments was used. The CDR3 region of rearranged TCR beta genes was amplified from genomic DNA by a multiplex PCR assay. The Illumina HiSeq System was used to sequence the amplified TCR beta libraries as 87-base-pair reads. As for the original processing: A later analysis tallied 70 million to 100 million unique TCR beta chains across the 550 to 850 repertoires, and approximately 12 million of those chains were shared by two or more donors. Raw reads were error-corrected and collapsed into unique sequences by a nearest-neighbor algorithm in which closely related sequences were merged to remove PCR and sequencing errors. Alignment of CDR3 sequences to IMGT reference sequences was used to assign V, D and J gene segments. Each retained sequence needed at least a six-nucleotide match to both a V gene segment and a J gene segment. A rearrangement counted as productive if the CDR3 had no stop codons and remained in frame with V and J, and every other rearrangement counted as non-productive. Following IMGT convention, CDR3 was defined as the stretch from the second conserved V-encoded cysteine to the conserved J-encoded phenylalanine. Sequences without an unambiguous match to a single V gene segment were excluded from the earlier analysis of about 600 of the donors. In an earlier analysis of several hundred of the donors, V segments were called functional above 56.7% productive rearrangements and were called segregating when the between-donor standard deviation exceeded 5%. A statistical classification framework was built for diagnosing cytomegalovirus status from the catalog of TCR beta chain sequences. In a later analysis, V and J genes were assigned by comparing TCR nucleotide sequences against IMGT/GENE-DB human TR gene sequences. Using the TCRdist pipeline, a later analysis assigned CDR3 sequences along with most-parsimonious VDJ recombination scenarios. In a later analysis, every TCR beta chain was defined by the combination of its CDR3 amino acid sequence and its V-gene family, and reads without a unique V-gene family were dropped. A later analysis removed several hundred highly shared, low-generation-probability nucleotide sequences to deal with suspected cross-contamination and a sequencing artifact. In a later analysis, a clonal expansion index for each public chain was calculated from normalized within-repertoire ranks of inferred template counts. In a later analysis, generation probabilities were computed using a VDJ recombination model fitted to out-of-frame rearrangements, and the results were checked against IGoR. In a later analysis, TCR-TCR, TCR-HLA and TCR-CMV co-occurrence was scored with hypergeometric tests, and a repertoire-size bias correction was applied to TCR pairs. False discovery rates were estimated in a later analysis by permuting HLA or CMV assignments 20 times. In a later analysis, co-occurring TCRs were grouped using DBSCAN, with TCRdist sequence similarity added in when clustering inside HLA-allele-positive subsets. For co-occurrence clustering, repertoires with fewer than 30,000 or more than 120,000 public chains were excluded, along with four to six repertoires with anomalous nucleotide sharing. Imported from immuneACCESS, the table was reduced by TCRdb to in-frame sequences with V and J called. These copies leave out some clones; in studies compared against another copy, an unresolved V gene accounts for under half, and the cause of the remainder is not known. That table gives V, J and clone size, and the DNA gave D and trimming. For this sample the table gives approximately 140,000 clones, of which around 79% were detected only once. Of the sample, about 4% is held by the ten largest clones.

The V and J segments used are TRBV5-5 and TRBJ2-1; a stretch of 7 junction bases matches TRBD2. The material sequenced was PBMCs. This sequence was found in a human donor in good health. At the DNA level, the sequence is TGTGCCAGCAGCCGATCGCGGGGGTCTGGTAATGAGCAGTTCTTC. Its product reads: CASSRSRGSGNEQFF.